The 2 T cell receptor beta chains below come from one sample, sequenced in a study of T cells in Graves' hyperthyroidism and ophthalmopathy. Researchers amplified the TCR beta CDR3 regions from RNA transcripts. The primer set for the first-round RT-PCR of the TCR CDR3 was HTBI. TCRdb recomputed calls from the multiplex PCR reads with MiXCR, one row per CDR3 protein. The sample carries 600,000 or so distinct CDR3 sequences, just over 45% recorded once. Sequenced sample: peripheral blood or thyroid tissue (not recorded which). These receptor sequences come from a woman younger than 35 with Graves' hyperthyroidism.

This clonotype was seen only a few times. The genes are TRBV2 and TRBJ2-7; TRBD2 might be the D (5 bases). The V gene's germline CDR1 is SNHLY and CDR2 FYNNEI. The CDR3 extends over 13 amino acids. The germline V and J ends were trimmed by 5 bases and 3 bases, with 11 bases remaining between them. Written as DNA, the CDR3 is TGTGCCAGCAGTCGGGGTCTGGGCTACGAGCAGTACTTC. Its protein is CASSRGLGYEQYF.

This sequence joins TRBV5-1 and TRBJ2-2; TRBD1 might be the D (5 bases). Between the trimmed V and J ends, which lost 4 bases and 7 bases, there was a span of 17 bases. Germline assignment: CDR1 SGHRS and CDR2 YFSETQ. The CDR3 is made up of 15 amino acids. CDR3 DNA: TGCGCCAGCAGCCACCACGTCCAGGGCGACGGGGAGCTGTTTTTT. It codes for CASSHHVQGDGELFF.